The clone carrying this T cell receptor (beta chain) was seen at least ten times. This record belongs to a study of early T cells in non-severe SARS-CoV-2 infection. The V end was cut by 4 bases, the J end by 3 bases, with 16 bases between. This CDR3 spans 14 amino acids. The V gene's germline CDR1 is DFQATT and CDR2 SNEGSKA (reference sequence). Attached unique molecular identifiers marked individual cDNA molecules. TCRdb reanalysed the 5' RACE reads using MiXCR and keeps one entry per CDR3 protein. The profile shows some 25,000 distinct CDR3 sequences, about 4.5% of them singletons. V gene TRBV20-1 combines with J gene TRBJ2-7; perhaps TRBD2 as D (6 bases). This TCR derives from an adult who was a healthcare worker with PCR-confirmed SARS-CoV-2 infection or an uninfected control (not recorded which). The material sequenced was whole blood. CDR3: CSATWGTRLYEQYF. Written as DNA, the CDR3 is TGCAGTGCTACCTGGGGGACTCGACTCTACGAGCAGTACTTC.